Sequencing of this T cell receptor beta chain was carried out in a study of blood T cell repertoires in COVID-19. In this sample, this clone turned up a few times. Participants, roughly 18 to 90 years old, spanned more than 20 US areas. Data came from immunoSEQ multiplex PCR; TCRdb stores just in-frame clones and leaves some out. The data hold 200,000 to 250,000 clones, with roughly 84% observed a single time. This clonotype was obtained from a woman aged 40 to 50 who had recovered from COVID-19. What was sequenced was PBMCs or T cells enriched from blood (not recorded which).

CDR3 in DNA: TGTGCCAGCAGCAAGGAGGGTTTGAATTCACCCCTCCACTTT. Its protein product is CASSKEGLNSPLHF. This chain links TRBV27 with TRBJ1-6; D gene unclear. The length of the CDR3 is 14 residues. Germline assignment: CDR1 MNHEY and CDR2 SMNVEV (reference sequence). V lost 6 bases and J lost 7, with 13 bases in between.